This TCR beta chain appears in the sequencing data of a study of CXCR3-negative and CXCR3-positive naive CD8 T cells. The CDR3 sequence is 14 residues long. CDR1 SGHRS and CDR2 YFSETQ come from the germline V gene. As regards this clonotype: As yet, its antigen is unknown.

The authors made the TRB cDNA libraries by 5' RACE using UMI labels. TCRdb re-called the 5' RACE reads and shows each CDR3 protein once, DNA omitted. The listing contains under 75,000 distinct CDR3 sequences. Naive CD8+ T cells showed CD45RO-CCR7+CD27+CD95-. Study-wide results and caveats: Greater hydrophobicity was found in TRB CDR3s of CXCR3-positive naive cells than of CXCR3-negative naive cells. Both naive subsets, CXCR3-negative and CXCR3-positive, displayed similar TRBV-TRBJ usage, unlike memory cells.

The sample was naive CXCR3+ CD8+ T cells from blood. The subset is: CD45RO-CCR7+CD27+CD95- naive CD8+ T cells expressing CXCR3 (TNR3+). The V gene is TRBV5-1, the J gene TRBJ1-2; TCRdb indicates TRBD1, and absent DNA this call remains unverified. The TCR comes from a human donor in good health. Some clones in this sample may be carry-over from other donors' samples. CDR3 loop: CASSLERGDSGYTF. The variable domain in full, completed from reference TRBV5-1 and TRBJ1-2, reads KAGVTQTPRYLIKTRGQQVTLSCSPISGHRSVSWYQQTPGQGLQFLFEYFSETQRNKGNFPGRFSGRQFSNSRSEMNVSTLELGDSALYLCASSLERGDSGYTFGSGTRLTVV.